Sequencing of this T cell receptor beta chain was carried out in a study of control samples from healthy donors and cancer patients. The repertoire was sequenced with immunoSEQ multiplex PCR; TCRdb's copy has only in-frame clones and lacks some. The sample yields approximately 94,000 clones, around 85% seen once. The sequenced sample consisted of PBMCs. The clonotype originates from a man between 70 and 80 years old with lung cancer.

The CDR3: CASTRDNYGYTF. In DNA form, the CDR3 reads TGTGCCAGCACGAGGGATAACTATGGCTACACCTTC. The V gene is TRBV9, the J gene TRBJ1-2; no clear D gene. This CDR3 contains 12 residues. Per the germline V gene, CDR1 is SGDLS and CDR2 is YYNGEE. The V gene lost 6 bases and the J gene lost 1 base, with 7 bases spanning the gap.